This T cell receptor (beta chain) is drawn from a study of control samples from healthy donors and cancer patients (dated by TCRdb to 2019 to 2021). CDR1 MGHRA and CDR2 YSYEKL are derived from the germline V gene. After removal of 5 bases from V and 2 bases from J, the junction retains 16 bases not matched to a gene. The CDR3, cysteine through phenylalanine, is 19 amino acids long. Just CDR3 DNA is preserved here, 57 bases in frame from base 1. To prepare the library, the immunoSEQ multiplex PCR assay was applied. TCRdb's version of the immuneACCESS table is confined to in-frame rearrangements and falls short of the full clone set. An unresolved V gene accounts for under half of the shortfall where checked; the remainder is of unknown origin. The sample profile shows 85,000 to 90,000 clones; about 83% of them were found once. 2.1% of the sample is held by the ten biggest clonotypes. Only a few counts were recorded for this clone. What this receptor recognizes is not known. No base quality information exists; no much larger clone differs at one position.

The V and J segments used are TRBV4-1 and TRBJ1-5, and TRBD1 aligns with 9 junction nucleotides. This TCR was sampled from a woman in her thirties or forties in good health. Source material: blood. The CDR3 here reads CASSSVPGQGFEGNQPQHF. At the DNA level, the sequence is TGCGCCAGCAGCTCAGTCCCGGGACAGGGTTTTGAGGGCAATCAGCCCCAGCATTTT.